This TCR beta chain emerged from a study of T cell responses to AZD1222 COVID-19 vaccine. The overall study: Combined were second doses at about 4 or about 12 weeks.

This clone has just a few counts. Its antigen is unknown. Germline CDR1 and CDR2: DFQATT and SNEGSKA (reference sequence). V was clipped by 3 bases and J by 3 bases, with 9 bases between them. CDR3 size: 13 residues. Regarding the study as a whole: Donors, mostly white British, included more females; clonal diversity was possibly underestimated. Among spike-specific TCRs, nearly half reportedly target unmutated variant regions. AZD1222 recipients seropositive at baseline numbered only 5 or 6.

Data came from immunoSEQ multiplex PCR; TCRdb stores just in-frame clones and leaves some out. The data contain more than 85,000 clones, over 80% of them seen just once; the ten biggest clones take up around 6.8%. This receptor was obtained from an adult in good health. V usage is TRBV20-1 and J usage is TRBJ1-3; D is unresolved. The specimen was peripheral blood, collected on day 0 of AZD1222 vaccination. The CDR3 region is CSASPAIGNTIYF. As DNA, the CDR3 is TGCAGTGCTAGTCCGGCCATTGGAAACACCATATATTTT.